The T cell receptor (beta chain) under discussion was sequenced for a study of T cell changes during pregnancy in multiple sclerosis. Assay: immunoSEQ multiplex PCR; the TCRdb copy retains only in-frame clones and omits some. The sample records roughly 29,000 clones, roughly 90% being singletons. The starting material was CD8+ T cells from peripheral blood mononuclear cells, obtained after pregnancy. This receptor was identified in a female donor with multiple sclerosis, enrolled in a pregnancy study.

The CDR3 bases are TGTGCCAGCAGCTTATGGACTAGCGGATCCTACGAGCAGTACTTC. This sequence encodes CASSLWTSGSYEQYF. This chain joins TRBV7-6 and TRBJ2-7; 10 bases fit TRBD2. The CDR3 is made up of 15 amino acids. From germline, CDR1 is SGHVS and CDR2 FNYEAQ. V shed 2 bases and J 1 base; nucleotides not matched to a gene: 2.